Following are 8 T cell receptor beta chains from one sample sequenced in a study of Ad26.COV2.S vaccination and SARS-CoV-2 variants. Generated by immunoSEQ multiplex PCR, the TCRdb table keeps only in-frame clones and is missing some. This table has around 450,000 clones, more than 80% appearing once. Treatment reported: approximately 18 received Ad26.COV2.S at low or high dose, single or two shots; several received placebo; per-sample allocation not given. After the first vaccine or placebo injection, samples were drawn on day 63. The sequenced sample was peripheral blood, obtained in a trial of Ad26.COV2.S vaccine versus placebo. These TCRs come from a person between 18 and 65 years old who received the Ad26.COV2.S COVID-19 vaccine or a placebo.

The rearrangement joins TRBV27 to TRBJ2-2; TRBD1 agrees at 9 bases. Germline trimming cut 6 bases from V and 6 bases from J; bases unmatched to any gene: 8. This CDR3 spans 15 amino acids. Germline lookup yields CDR1 MNHEY and CDR2 SMNVEV (reference sequence). CDR3 nucleotide sequence: TGTGCCAGCAGACCTGGGACAGGGTTCCCCGGGGAGCTGTTTTTT. Encoded protein: CASRPGTGFPGELFF.

The V call is TRBV28, the J call TRBJ2-3; D ambiguous. Germline CDR1 reads MDHEN; CDR2 reads SYDVKM. The CDR3 is 14 amino acids. V was cut by 6 bases and J by 2 bases, with 12 bases left in between. This CDR3 reads CASSEAGNTDTQYF. The DNA for the CDR3 is TGTGCCAGCAGCGAGGCCGGAAACACAGATACGCAGTATTTT.

The chain employs TRBV7-6 and TRBJ1-1, with 7 bases lining up with TRBD1. The germline V gene has CDR1 SGHVS and CDR2 FNYEAQ. The CDR3 consists of 14 residues. V was clipped by 5 bases and J by 6 bases; unmatched bases: 9. CDR3 DNA sequence: TGTGCCAGCAGCCCTGGGACAGAGGGTCCTGAAGCTTTCTTT. Its translation is CASSPGTEGPEAFF. The variable domain in full, with the rest retrieved from reference TRBV7-6 and TRBJ1-1, is GAGVSQSPRYKVTKRGQDVALRCDPISGHVSLYWYRQALGQGPEFLTYFNYEAQQDKSGLPNDRFSAERPEGSISTLTIQRTEQRDSAMYRCASSPGTEGPEAFFGQGTRLTVV.

A single count supports this clone. The chain links TRBV20-1 to TRBJ1-2; a weak D match, TRBD1 (6 bases). The germline V gene encodes CDR1 DFQATT and CDR2 SNEGSKA (reference sequence). The ends were cut back, 3 bases at V and 6 bases at J, with 11 bases in the middle. This CDR3 has 12 amino acids. CDR3 in amino acids: CSASSQGNGYTF. The CDR3 DNA reads TGCAGTGCTAGTAGCCAGGGGAATGGCTACACCTTC.

The rearrangement links TRBV6-5 to TRBJ2-3; 10 nucleotides line up with TRBD2. V trimming: 4 bases; J trimming: 6 bases; junction bases outside the gene matches: 4. CDR1 is MNHEY and CDR2 is SVGAGI in the germline V gene. This CDR3 region has 14 residues. CDR3 in amino acids: CASSFLAGDDTQYF. The CDR3 DNA is TGTGCCAGCAGTTTCCTAGCGGGAGACGATACGCAGTATTTT.

The genes are TRBV18 and TRBJ1-2, with 10 bases lining up with TRBD1. CDR1 and CDR2 from the germline V gene are KGHSH and LQKENI. CDR3 length: 18 amino acids. Trimming removed 4 bases from V and 1 base from J; junction bases left unmatched: 12. The CDR3 is CASSLNMGTGDINYGYTF. The CDR3 DNA reads as TGTGCCAGCTCACTCAACATGGGGACAGGGGATATTAACTATGGCTACACCTTC.

The genes are TRBV28 and TRBJ2-3, with D perhaps matching TRBD1 (6 bases). The V gene's germline CDR1 is MDHEN and CDR2 SYDVKM. The CDR3 extends over 15 amino acids. V was shortened by 5 bases and J by 4 bases, with 16 bases between the two germline ends. CDR3 in DNA: TGTGCCAGCAGTCCTATAGGGGGAGCGCCAGATACGCAGTATTTT. This translates into CASSPIGGAPDTQYF.

V and J are TRBV2 and TRBJ2-3; D is tentatively TRBD1 or TRBD2 (6 bases each). Germline V gene lookup returns CDR1 SNHLY and CDR2 FYNNEI. V was trimmed by 2 bases and J by 0 bases, leaving 12 bases between them. The CDR3 contains 16 residues. The CDR3: CASSENEGGSTDTQYF. CDR3 DNA sequence: TGTGCCAGCAGTGAAAATGAGGGGGGAAGCACAGATACGCAGTATTTT.